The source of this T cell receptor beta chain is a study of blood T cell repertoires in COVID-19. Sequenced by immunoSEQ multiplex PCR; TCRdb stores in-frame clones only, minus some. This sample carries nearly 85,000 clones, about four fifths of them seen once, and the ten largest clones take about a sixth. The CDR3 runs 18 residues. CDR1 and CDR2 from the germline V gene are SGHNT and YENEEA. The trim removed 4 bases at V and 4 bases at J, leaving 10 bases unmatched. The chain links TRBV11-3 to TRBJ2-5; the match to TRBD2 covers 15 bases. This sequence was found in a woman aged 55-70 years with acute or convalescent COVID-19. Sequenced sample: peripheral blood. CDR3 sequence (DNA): TGTGCCAGCAGCTCACCCGGGACTAGCGGGAGGCCCGGAGAGACCCAGTACTTC. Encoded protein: CASSSPGTSGRPGETQYF.